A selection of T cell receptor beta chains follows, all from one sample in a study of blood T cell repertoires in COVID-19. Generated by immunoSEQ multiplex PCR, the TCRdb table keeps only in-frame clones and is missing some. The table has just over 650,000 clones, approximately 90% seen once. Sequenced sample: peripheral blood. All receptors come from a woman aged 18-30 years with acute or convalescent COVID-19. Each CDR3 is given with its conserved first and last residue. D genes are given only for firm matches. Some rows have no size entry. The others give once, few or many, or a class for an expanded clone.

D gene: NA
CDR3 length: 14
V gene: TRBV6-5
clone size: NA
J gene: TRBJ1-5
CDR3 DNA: TGTGCCAGCGGCCCGGGGGGCGATTATCAGCCCCAGCATTTT
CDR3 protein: CASGPGGDYQPQHF

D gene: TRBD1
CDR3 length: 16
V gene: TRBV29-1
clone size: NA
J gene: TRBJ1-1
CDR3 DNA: TGCAGCGTTCGGGGGGACAGGGGGCGTCTGAACACTGAAGCTTTCTTT
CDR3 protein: CSVRGDRGRLNTEAFF

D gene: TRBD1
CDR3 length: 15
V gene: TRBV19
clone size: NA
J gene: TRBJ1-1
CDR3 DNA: TGTGCCAGTAGTTGGACAGGGGGCGCGGACACTGAAGCTTTCTTT
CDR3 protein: CASSWTGGADTEAFF

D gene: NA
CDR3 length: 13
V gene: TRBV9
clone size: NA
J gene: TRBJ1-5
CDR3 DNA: TGTGCCAGCAGCGCCGGGGAGGCTCAGCCCCAGCATTTT
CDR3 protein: CASSAGEAQPQHF

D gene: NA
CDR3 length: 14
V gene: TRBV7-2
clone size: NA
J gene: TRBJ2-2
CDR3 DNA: TGTGCCAGCAGCCCCGGACCTGCGGGCGGGGAGCTGTTTTTT
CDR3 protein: CASSPGPAGGELFF

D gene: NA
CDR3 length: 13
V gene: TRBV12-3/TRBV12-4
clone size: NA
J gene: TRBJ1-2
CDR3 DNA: TGTGCCAGCAGTCTCGGGGAGGGCCCTGGCTACACCTTC
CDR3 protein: CASSLGEGPGYTF

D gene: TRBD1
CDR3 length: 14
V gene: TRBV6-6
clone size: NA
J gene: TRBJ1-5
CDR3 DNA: TGTGCCAGCACCCCTGGCAGGGGGCTTCAGCCCCAGCATTTT
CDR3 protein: CASTPGRGLQPQHF

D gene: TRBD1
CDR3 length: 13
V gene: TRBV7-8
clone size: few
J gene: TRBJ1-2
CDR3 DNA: TGTGCCAGCAGCTTACAGGGGGTGGAGGGCTACACCTTC
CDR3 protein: CASSLQGVEGYTF

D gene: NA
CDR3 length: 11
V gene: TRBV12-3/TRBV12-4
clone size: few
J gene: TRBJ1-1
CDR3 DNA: TGTGCCGTCCCTTCGGACACTGAAGCTTTCTTT
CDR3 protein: CAVPSDTEAFF

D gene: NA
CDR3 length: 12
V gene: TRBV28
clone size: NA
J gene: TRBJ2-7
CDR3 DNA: TGTGCCAGCAGTTTATCTTCGGACGAGCAGTACTTC
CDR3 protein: CASSLSSDEQYF

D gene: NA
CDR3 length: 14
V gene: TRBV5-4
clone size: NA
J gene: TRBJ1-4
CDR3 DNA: TGTGCCAGCAGCTGGTGGGGAGACAATGAAAAACTGTTTTTT
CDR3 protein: CASSWWGDNEKLFF

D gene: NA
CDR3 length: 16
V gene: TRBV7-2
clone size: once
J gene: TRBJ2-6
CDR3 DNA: TGTGCCAGCAGCTTAGTAGCAAACTCTGGGGCCAACGTCCTGACTTTC
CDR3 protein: CASSLVANSGANVLTF

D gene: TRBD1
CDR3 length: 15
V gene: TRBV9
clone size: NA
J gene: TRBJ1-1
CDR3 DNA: TGTGCCAGCAGCCCGACTGCGGACAGGGTCACTGAAGCTTTCTTT
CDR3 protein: CASSPTADRVTEAFF

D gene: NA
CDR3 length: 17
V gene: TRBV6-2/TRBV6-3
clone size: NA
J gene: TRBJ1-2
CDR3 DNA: TGTGCCAGCAGTTCGATCGAAGGCATGGGGGGAAGTTATGGCTACACCTTC
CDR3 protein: CASSSIEGMGGSYGYTF

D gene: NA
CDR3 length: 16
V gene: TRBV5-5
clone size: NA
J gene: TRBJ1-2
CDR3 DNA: TGTGCCAGCAGCTTGGAGGCAGGGTCTCTAACAGATGGCTACACCTTC
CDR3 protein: CASSLEAGSLTDGYTF

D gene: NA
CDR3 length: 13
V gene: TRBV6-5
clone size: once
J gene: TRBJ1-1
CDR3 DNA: TGTGCCAGCAAACCCTTGGGTACTATCGAAGCTTTCTTT
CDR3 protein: CASKPLGTIEAFF

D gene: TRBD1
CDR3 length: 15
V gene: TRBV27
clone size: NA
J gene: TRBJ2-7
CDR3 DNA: TGTGCCAGCAGTTTAGGGACAGGGGGCATGAACGAGCAGTACTTC
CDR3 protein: CASSLGTGGMNEQYF

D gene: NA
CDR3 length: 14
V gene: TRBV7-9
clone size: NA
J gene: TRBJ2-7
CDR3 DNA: TGTGCCAGCAGCTTGGTCAGAAGCTCCTACGAGCAGTACTTC
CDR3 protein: CASSLVRSSYEQYF

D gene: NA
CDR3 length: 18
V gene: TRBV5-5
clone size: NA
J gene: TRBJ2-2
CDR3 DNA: TGTGCCAGCAGCTTAGGGGCATTCAGGGTAGGAAACACCGGGGAGCTGTTTTTT
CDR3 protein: CASSLGAFRVGNTGELFF

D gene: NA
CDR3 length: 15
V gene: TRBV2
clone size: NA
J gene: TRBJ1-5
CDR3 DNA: TGTGCCAGCAGTGGTAGCGGGACCTCCAATCAGCCCCAGCATTTT
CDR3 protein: CASSGSGTSNQPQHF

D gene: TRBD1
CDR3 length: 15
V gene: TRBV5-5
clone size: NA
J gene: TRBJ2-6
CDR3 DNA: TGTGCCAGCACACAGGGGGCTCCTGGGGCCAACGTCCTGACTTTC
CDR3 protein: CASTQGAPGANVLTF

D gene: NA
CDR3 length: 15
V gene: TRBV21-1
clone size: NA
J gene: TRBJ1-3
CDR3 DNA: TGTGCCAGCAGCAAAGATAGACAGGACAGAAACACCATATATTTT
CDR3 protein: CASSKDRQDRNTIYF

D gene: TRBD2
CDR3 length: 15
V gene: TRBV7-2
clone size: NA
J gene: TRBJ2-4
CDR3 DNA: TGTGCCAGCAGCACCCGACTAGCGGAGAGAAACATTCAGTACTTC
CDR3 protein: CASSTRLAERNIQYF

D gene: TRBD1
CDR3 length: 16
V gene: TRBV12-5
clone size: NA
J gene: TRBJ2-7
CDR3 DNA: TGTGCTAGTGGTTTGCGGCCGACAGGGGTCTACTACGAGCAGTACTTC
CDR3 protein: CASGLRPTGVYYEQYF

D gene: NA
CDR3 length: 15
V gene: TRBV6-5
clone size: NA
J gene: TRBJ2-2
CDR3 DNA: TGTGCCAGCAAATTAGAGCTCGCGAACACCGGGGAGCTGTTTTTT
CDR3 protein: CASKLELANTGELFF

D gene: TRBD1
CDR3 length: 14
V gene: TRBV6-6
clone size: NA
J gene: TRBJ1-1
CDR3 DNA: TGTGCCAGCAGTCAGGGACAGGGGGCAACTGAAGCTTTCTTT
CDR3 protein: CASSQGQGATEAFF

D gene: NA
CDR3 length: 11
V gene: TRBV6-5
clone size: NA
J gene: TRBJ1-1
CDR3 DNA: TGTGCCAGCATTATTAACACTGAAGCTTTCTTT
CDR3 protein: CASIINTEAFF

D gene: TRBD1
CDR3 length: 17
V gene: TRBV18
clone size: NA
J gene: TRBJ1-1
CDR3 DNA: TGTGCCAGCTCACCTTACCCCGGGACAGGGGGGCAAGATGAAGCTTTCTTT
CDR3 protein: CASSPYPGTGGQDEAFF

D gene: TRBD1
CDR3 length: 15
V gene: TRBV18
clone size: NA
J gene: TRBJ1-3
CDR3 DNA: TGTGCCAGCTCAGCAGGGGGCAGCTCTGGAAACACCATATATTTT
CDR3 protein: CASSAGGSSGNTIYF

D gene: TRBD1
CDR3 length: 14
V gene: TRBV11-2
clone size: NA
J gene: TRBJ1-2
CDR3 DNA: TGTGCCAGCAGCCCGGGGGACAGCAACTATGGCTACACCTTC
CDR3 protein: CASSPGDSNYGYTF

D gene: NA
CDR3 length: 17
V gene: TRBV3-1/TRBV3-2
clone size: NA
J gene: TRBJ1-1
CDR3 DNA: TGTGCCAGCAGCCAAGAGAACAGGGTCCCCTCCAACACTGAAGCTTTCTTT
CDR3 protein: CASSQENRVPSNTEAFF

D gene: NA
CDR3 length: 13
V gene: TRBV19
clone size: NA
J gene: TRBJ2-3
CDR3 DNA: TGTGCCAGTAGTAGACTAGAGGCAGATACGCAGTATTTT
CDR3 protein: CASSRLEADTQYF